What follows are 24 T cell receptor beta chains derived from one specimen sequenced in a study of blood T cell repertoires in COVID-19. Clones were read by immunoSEQ multiplex PCR, and TCRdb kept only the in-frame ones, dropping some. Of roughly 4,900 clones in the sample, 73% were seen once. The material sequenced was peripheral blood. These receptors all stem from a human donor in a cohort sampled during active COVID-19.

The CDR3 sequence: CASSVTGFDQPQHF. The DNA of the CDR3 is TGTGCCAGCAGCGTAACGGGATTTGATCAGCCCCAGCATTTT. V and J are TRBV9 and TRBJ1-5; no firm D call. The CDR3 contains 14 residues. The germline CDR1 and CDR2 sequences are SGDLS and YYNGEE. V lost 1 base, J lost 5 bases, and 10 bases lay in between.

The chain joins TRBV2 to TRBJ2-7; D is possibly TRBD1 or TRBD2 (5 bases each). In germline, CDR1 is SNHLY, CDR2 FYNNEI. V lost 4 bases, J lost 3 bases, and 10 bases lay in between. This CDR3 has 13 amino acids. In DNA form, the CDR3 reads TGTGCCAGCAGTGCAGCAGGGAGCTACGAGCAGTACTTC. Translation: CASSAAGSYEQYF.

This chain links TRBV5-6 with TRBJ2-1; D is unresolved. Germline lookup yields CDR1 SGHDT and CDR2 YYEEEE. The germline V and J ends were trimmed by 1 base and 4 bases, with 6 bases remaining between them. The CDR3 extends over 13 amino acids. CDR3 DNA sequence: TGTGCCAGCAGCTTGTTCCTATACAATGAGCAGTTCTTC. Its protein is CASSLFLYNEQFF.

This sequence joins TRBV6-5 and TRBJ2-3; possible D gene TRBD2, 5 bases. The V gene's germline CDR1 is MNHEY and CDR2 SVGAGI. The germline V and J ends were trimmed by 0 bases and 12 bases, with 13 bases remaining between them. The CDR3 loop spans 13 amino acids. The CDR3 loop reads CASSYSGVGYQYF. The CDR3 bases are TGTGCCAGCAGTTACTCGGGAGTAGGTTACCAGTATTTT.

This chain connects TRBV2 to TRBJ1-5, with 7 bases aligning to TRBD1. J lost 7 bases, V lost 6 bases, and 9 bases had no gene match. CDR3 size: 14 residues. Germline V gives CDR1 SNHLY, CDR2 FYNNEI. CDR3 loop: CASSLDRNNQPQHF. CDR3 coding DNA: TGTGCCAGCAGCCTGGACAGGAACAACCAGCCCCAGCATTTT.

The chain joins TRBV12-3 or TRBV12-4 to TRBJ1-3; D is possibly TRBD1 (6 bases). The CDR3 totals 13 residues. The ends were cut back, 11 bases at V and 4 bases at J, with 15 bases in the middle. CDR3 loop: CAGQRQSGNTIYF. The CDR3 DNA sequence: TGTGCCGGACAGCGCCAGTCCGGAAACACCATATATTTT.

The J gene is TRBJ1-1, the V gene TRBV7-2; TRBD1 agrees at 8 bases. CDR3 length: 14 amino acids. Trimming cost V 5 bases and J 0 bases; bases outside gene matches: 2. Germline CDR1 reads SGHTA; CDR2 reads FQGNSA. The DNA for the CDR3 is TGTGCCAGCAGCCAGGACAGGGTGAACACTGAAGCTTTCTTT. Protein sequence: CASSQDRVNTEAFF. Based on the CDR3 plus reference TRBV7-2 and TRBJ1-1, the full variable domain is GAGVSQSPSNKVTEKGKDVELRCDPISGHTALYWYRQSLGQGLEFLIYFQGNSAPDKSGLPSDRFSAERTGGSVSTLTIQRTQQEDSAVYLCASSQDRVNTEAFFGQGTRLTVV.

V usage is TRBV3-1 (or the pseudogene TRBV3-2) and J usage is TRBJ1-5; D may be TRBD1 (6 bases). V lost 2 bases, J lost 6 bases, and 8 bases lay in between. Germline CDR1 LGHDT, CDR2 YNNKEL (reference sequence). CDR3 size: 13 residues. The CDR3 sequence: CASSQYRAQPQHF. CDR3 coding DNA: TGTGCCAGCAGCCAATACAGGGCTCAGCCCCAGCATTTT.

Judged by abundance, this clone is large. The genes are TRBV4-2 and TRBJ1-1, with a tentative D call TRBD1 (6 bases). Germline CDR1 LGHNA, CDR2 YNFKEQ. This CDR3 spans 12 amino acids. Trimming removed 3 bases from V and 7 bases from J, with 9 bases in between. CDR3 loop: CASSHRDNEAFF. CDR3 in DNA: TGTGCCAGCAGCCACCGGGACAATGAAGCTTTCTTT.

The genes are TRBV9 and TRBJ1-1, with a possible D match to TRBD1 (5 bases). Trimming removed 4 bases at V and 4 bases at J, with 17 bases between. CDR3 length equals 15 residues. Germline V lookup: CDR1 SGDLS, CDR2 YYNGEE. The CDR3: CASSPVGGGGTEAFF. CDR3 in DNA: TGTGCCAGCAGCCCCGTCGGGGGTGGTGGCACTGAAGCTTTCTTT.

The chain uses TRBV18 and TRBJ2-6; 8 bases line up with TRBD1. In germline, CDR1 is KGHSH, CDR2 LQKENI. The CDR3 is 18 residues long. V lost 3 bases, J lost 0 bases, and 7 bases stayed unmatched. The CDR3 here is CASSPRGQASSGANVLTF. DNA for the CDR3: TGTGCCAGCTCACCGCGGGGACAGGCATCCTCTGGGGCCAACGTCCTGACTTTC.

V and J are TRBV5-1 and TRBJ2-7; the D gene is possibly TRBD1 (5 bases). The CDR3 totals 14 residues. CDR1 and CDR2 (germline): SGHRS, YFSETQ. Trimming removed 4 bases at V and 6 bases at J, with 17 bases between. CDR3 DNA: TGCGCCAGCAGCCTTGGGGCAGCCCTCTTCGAGCAGTACTTC. It specifies CASSLGAALFEQYF.

The CDR3 is CASSGQKRNGYTF. CDR3 nucleotides: TGTGCCAGCAGTGGACAGAAACGGAATGGCTACACCTTC. The chain uses TRBV12-3 or TRBV12-4 and TRBJ1-2; weak D call: TRBD1 (6 bases). V lost 5 bases to trimming and J lost 6 bases, with 13 bases between them. This CDR3 is built from 13 residues.

The chain uses TRBV7-2 and TRBJ1-2, with D unclear. V was shortened by 7 bases and J by 0 bases, with 12 bases between the two germline ends. Germline V gene sequence: CDR1 SGHTA, CDR2 FQGNSA. The CDR3 sequence is 14 residues long. CDR3 nucleotides: TGTGCCAGCATCCTAGAGGCAGCTAACTATGGCTACACCTTC. Translation: CASILEAANYGYTF. The whole variable domain, filled in from reference TRBV7-2 and TRBJ1-2, reads GAGVSQSPSNKVTEKGKDVELRCDPISGHTALYWYRQSLGQGLEFLIYFQGNSAPDKSGLPSDRFSAERTGGSVSTLTIQRTQQEDSAVYLCASILEAANYGYTFGSGTRLTVV.

By share, this clone ranks as medium-sized. The rearrangement joins TRBV13 to TRBJ1-2; D ambiguous. The CDR3 has 15 amino acids. Germline V lookup: CDR1 PRHDT, CDR2 FYEKMQ (reference sequence). Trimming cost V 0 bases and J 6 bases, with 14 bases left between them. In nucleotides, the CDR3 is TGTGCCAGCAGCTTAGGGATTATAGGAGCAAATGGCTACACCTTC. It specifies CASSLGIIGANGYTF.

The chain couples TRBV5-4 to TRBJ1-2, with TRBD1 identical over 7 bases. This CDR3 region has 13 residues. With V trimmed by 1 base and J by 8 bases, 5 bases remained unmatched. Germline V CDR1 and CDR2: SGHNT, YYREEE (reference sequence). CDR3 in amino acids: CASSLTGASGYTF. For the CDR3, the DNA is TGTGCCAGCAGCTTGACAGGGGCAAGCGGCTACACCTTC.

This rearrangement joins TRBV9 to TRBJ2-6; a weak D match, TRBD2 (6 bases). CDR1 is SGDLS, CDR2 YYNGEE, per germline. The CDR3 covers 15 residues. Trimming took off 6 bases at V and 2 bases at J, with 12 bases between the two ends. CDR3 sequence (DNA): TGTGCCAGCACGGATGGGAGGCCTGGGGCCAACGTCCTGACTTTC. Protein: CASTDGRPGANVLTF.

V and J are TRBV4-2 and TRBJ1-5, with D hard to call. V gave up 3 bases and J gave up 1 base, with 16 bases separating them. The CDR3 has 17 amino acids. The germline CDR1 and CDR2 sequences are LGHNA and YNFKEQ. As DNA, the CDR3 is TGTGCCAGCAGCCAGACCCTCATCCCCGGGAGCAATCAGCCCCAGCATTTT. Encoded protein: CASSQTLIPGSNQPQHF.

This chain joins TRBV7-9 and TRBJ2-1; 9 bases are shared with TRBD2. With V trimmed by 1 base and J by 8 bases, 9 bases remained unmatched. Looked up from germline, CDR1 is SEHNR and CDR2 is FQNEAQ (reference sequence). The CDR3 runs to 16 residues. Written as DNA, the CDR3 is TGTGCCAGCAGCTTAGGGGTGAGCGGGGGGTATTATGAGCAGTTCTTC. It codes for CASSLGVSGGYYEQFF.

V usage is TRBV6-5 and J usage is TRBJ2-1; 8 bases align to TRBD1. Germline CDR1 and CDR2: MNHEY and SVGAGI. The CDR3 has 13 amino acids. The junction had 7 bases not matched to a gene; V was cut back by 6 bases and J by 9 bases. This CDR3 reads CASRQGAAGEQFF. The CDR3, as DNA: TGTGCCAGCAGGCAGGGGGCGGCGGGTGAGCAGTTCTTC.

In its sample, this clone was seen a few times. The chain uses TRBV7-3 and TRBJ2-6; D not resolved. Germline V gene data show CDR1 as SGHTA and CDR2 as FQGTGA. Trimming took off 1 base at V and 1 base at J, with 5 bases between the two ends. The CDR3 is made up of 15 amino acids. The CDR3 spells CASSLMTSGANVLTF. The CDR3 nucleotides read TGTGCCAGCAGCTTAATGACTTCTGGGGCCAACGTCCTGACTTTC.

This chain connects TRBV7-8 to TRBJ2-7; TRBD2 agrees at 8 bases. V shed 1 base and J 5 bases; nucleotides not matched to a gene: 7. This CDR3 is built from 15 residues. Germline V gene lookup returns CDR1 SGHVS and CDR2 FQNEAQ. The CDR3 DNA reads as TGTGCCAGCAGCTTAGGACTAGCGCTTCCGCACGAGCAGTACTTC. Its protein product is CASSLGLALPHEQYF.

CDR3 coding DNA: TGCAGCGCTACTCAAGTACAGTCTGAAGCTTTCTTT. It specifies CSATQVQSEAFF. The chain couples TRBV29-1 to TRBJ1-1; D ambiguous. Per germline, CDR1 SQVTM and CDR2 ANQGSEA. The CDR3 spans 12 residues. The V end was cut by 7 bases, the J end by 6 bases, with 15 bases between. Based on the CDR3 plus reference TRBV29-1 and TRBJ1-1, the full variable domain is SAVISQKPSRDICQRGTSLTIQCQVDSQVTMMFWYRQQPGQSLTLIATANQGSEATYESGFVIDKFPISRPNLTFSTLTVSNMSPEDSSIYLCSATQVQSEAFFGQGTRLTVV.

V and J are TRBV6-2 or TRBV6-3 and TRBJ2-1; maybe TRBD1 (5 bases). The V end was cut by 2 bases, the J end by 0 bases, with 8 bases between. Germline lookup yields CDR1 MNHEY and CDR2 SVGEGT. This CDR3 is built from 15 residues. CDR3 amino acids: CASSYKQGSYNEQFF. CDR3 nucleotides: TGTGCCAGCAGTTACAAGCAGGGCTCCTACAATGAGCAGTTCTTC.